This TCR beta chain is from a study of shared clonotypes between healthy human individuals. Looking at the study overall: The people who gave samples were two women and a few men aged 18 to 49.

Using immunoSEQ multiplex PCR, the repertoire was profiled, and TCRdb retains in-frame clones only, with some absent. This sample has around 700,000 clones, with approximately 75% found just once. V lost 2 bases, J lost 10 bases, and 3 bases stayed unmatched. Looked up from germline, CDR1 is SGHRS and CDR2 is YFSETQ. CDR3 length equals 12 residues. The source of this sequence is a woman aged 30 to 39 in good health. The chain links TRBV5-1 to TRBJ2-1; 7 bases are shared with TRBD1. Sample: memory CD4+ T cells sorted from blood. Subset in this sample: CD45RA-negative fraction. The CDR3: CASSLQGFEQFF. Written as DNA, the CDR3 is TGCGCCAGCAGCTTACAGGGGTTCGAGCAGTTCTTC.